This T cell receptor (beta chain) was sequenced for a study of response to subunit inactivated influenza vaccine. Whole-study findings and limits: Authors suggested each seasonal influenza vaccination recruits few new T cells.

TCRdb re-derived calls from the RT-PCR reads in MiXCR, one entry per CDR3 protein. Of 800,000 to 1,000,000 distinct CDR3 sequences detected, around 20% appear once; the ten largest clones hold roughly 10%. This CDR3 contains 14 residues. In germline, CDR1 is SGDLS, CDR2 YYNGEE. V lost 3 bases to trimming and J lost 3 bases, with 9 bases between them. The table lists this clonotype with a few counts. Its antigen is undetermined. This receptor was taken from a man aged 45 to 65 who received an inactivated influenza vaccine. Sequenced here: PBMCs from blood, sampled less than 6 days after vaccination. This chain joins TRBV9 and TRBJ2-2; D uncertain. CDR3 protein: CASSAEQYTGELFF. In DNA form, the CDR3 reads TGTGCCAGCAGCGCCGAACAGTACACCGGGGAGCTGTTTTTT.